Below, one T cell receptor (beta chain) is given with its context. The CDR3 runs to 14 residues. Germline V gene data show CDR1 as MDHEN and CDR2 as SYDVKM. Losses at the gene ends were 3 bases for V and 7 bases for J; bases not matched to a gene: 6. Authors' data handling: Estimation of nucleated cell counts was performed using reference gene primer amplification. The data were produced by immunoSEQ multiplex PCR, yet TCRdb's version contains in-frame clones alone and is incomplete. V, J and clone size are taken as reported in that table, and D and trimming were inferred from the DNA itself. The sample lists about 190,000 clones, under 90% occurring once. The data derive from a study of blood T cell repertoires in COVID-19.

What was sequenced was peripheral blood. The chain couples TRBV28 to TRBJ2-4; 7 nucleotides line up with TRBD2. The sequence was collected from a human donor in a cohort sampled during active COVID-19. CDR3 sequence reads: CASSFGLVWNIQYF. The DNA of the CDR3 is TGTGCCAGCAGTTTTGGACTAGTATGGAACATTCAGTACTTC.